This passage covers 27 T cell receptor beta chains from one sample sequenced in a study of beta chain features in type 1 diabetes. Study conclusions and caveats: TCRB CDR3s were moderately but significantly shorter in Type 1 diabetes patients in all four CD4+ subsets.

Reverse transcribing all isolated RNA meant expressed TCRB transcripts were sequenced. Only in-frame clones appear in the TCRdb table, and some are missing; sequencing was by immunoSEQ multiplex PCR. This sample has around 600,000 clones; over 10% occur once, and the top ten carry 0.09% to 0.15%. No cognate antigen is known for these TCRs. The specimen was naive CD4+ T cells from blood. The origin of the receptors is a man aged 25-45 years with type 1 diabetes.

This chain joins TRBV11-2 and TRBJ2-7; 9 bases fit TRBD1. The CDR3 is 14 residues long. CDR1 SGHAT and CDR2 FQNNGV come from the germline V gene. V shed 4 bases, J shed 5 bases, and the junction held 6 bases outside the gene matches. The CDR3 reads CASSSGQGKDEQYF. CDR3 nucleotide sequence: TGTGCCAGCAGCTCCGGACAGGGGAAAGACGAGCAGTACTTC.

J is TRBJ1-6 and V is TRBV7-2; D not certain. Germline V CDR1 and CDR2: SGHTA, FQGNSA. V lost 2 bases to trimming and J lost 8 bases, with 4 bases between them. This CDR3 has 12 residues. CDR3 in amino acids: CASSLSYSPLHF. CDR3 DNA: TGTGCCAGCAGCTTATCCTATTCACCCCTCCACTTT.

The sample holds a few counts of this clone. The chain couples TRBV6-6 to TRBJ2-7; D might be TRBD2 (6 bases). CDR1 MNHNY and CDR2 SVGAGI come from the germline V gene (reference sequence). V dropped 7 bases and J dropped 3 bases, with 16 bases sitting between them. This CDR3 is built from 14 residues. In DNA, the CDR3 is TGTGCCAGCAAACTGGAGGGCGGGAACTACGAGCAGTACTTC. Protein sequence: CASKLEGGNYEQYF.

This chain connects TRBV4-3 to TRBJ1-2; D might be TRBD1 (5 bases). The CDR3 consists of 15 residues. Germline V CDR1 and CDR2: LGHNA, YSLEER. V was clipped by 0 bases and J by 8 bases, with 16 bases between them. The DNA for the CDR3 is TGCGCCAGCAGCCAAGATCCGGGGAGGGGAATCGGCTACACCTTC. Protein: CASSQDPGRGIGYTF.

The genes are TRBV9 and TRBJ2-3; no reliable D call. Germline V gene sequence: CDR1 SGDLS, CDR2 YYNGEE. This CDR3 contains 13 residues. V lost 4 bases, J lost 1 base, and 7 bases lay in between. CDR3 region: CASSPPGTDTQYF. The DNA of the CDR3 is TGTGCCAGCAGCCCACCCGGCACAGATACGCAGTATTTT.

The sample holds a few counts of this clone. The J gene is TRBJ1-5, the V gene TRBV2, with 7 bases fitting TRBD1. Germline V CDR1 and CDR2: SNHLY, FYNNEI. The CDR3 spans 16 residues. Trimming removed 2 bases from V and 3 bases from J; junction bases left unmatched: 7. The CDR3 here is CASSENMDRPNQPQHF. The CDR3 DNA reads TGTGCCAGCAGTGAAAATATGGACAGGCCCAATCAGCCCCAGCATTTT.

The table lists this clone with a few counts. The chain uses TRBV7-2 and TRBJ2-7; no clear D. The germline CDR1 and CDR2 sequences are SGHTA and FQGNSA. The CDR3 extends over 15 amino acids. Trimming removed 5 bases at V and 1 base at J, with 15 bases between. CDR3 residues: CASSPPSPESYEQYF. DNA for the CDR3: TGTGCCAGCAGCCCTCCCTCCCCGGAGTCCTACGAGCAGTACTTC. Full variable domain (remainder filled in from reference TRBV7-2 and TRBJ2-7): GAGVSQSPSNKVTEKGKDVELRCDPISGHTALYWYRQSLGQGLEFLIYFQGNSAPDKSGLPSDRFSAERTGGSVSTLTIQRTQQEDSAVYLCASSPPSPESYEQYFGPGTRLTVT.

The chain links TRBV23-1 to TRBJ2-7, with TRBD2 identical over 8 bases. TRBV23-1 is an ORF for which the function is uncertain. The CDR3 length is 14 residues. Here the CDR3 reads CAAGGPRVTGEQYF. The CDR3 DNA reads TGCGCGGCGGGGGGACCCCGGGTTACGGGCGAGCAGTACTTC.

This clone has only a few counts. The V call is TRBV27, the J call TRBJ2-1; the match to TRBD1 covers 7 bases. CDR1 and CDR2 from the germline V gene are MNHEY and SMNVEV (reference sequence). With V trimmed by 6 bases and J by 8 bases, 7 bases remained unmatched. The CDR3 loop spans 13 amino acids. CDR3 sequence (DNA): TGTGCCAGCAGATTGGGACAGCTCGATGAGCAGTTCTTC. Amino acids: CASRLGQLDEQFF.

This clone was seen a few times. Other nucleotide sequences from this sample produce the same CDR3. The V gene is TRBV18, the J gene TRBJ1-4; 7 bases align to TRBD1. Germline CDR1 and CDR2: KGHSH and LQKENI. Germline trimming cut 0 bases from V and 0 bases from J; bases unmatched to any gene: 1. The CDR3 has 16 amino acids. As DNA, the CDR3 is TGTGCCAGCTCACCACCGCAGGGGGCAACTAATGAAAAACTGTTTTTT. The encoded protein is CASSPPQGATNEKLFF.

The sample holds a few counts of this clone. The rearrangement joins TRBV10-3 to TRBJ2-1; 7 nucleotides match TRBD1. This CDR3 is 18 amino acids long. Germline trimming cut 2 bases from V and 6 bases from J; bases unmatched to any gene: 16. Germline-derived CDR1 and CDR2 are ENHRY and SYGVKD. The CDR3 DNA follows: TGTGCCATCAGTGAGCCGGGACAGCCCCGTGATGTTATCAATGAGCAGTTCTTC. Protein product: CAISEPGQPRDVINEQFF.

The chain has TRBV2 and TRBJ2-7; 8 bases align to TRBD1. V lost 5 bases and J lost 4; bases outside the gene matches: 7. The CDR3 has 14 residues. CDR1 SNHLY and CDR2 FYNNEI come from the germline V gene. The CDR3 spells CASSPRTGRYEQYF. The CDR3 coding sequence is TGTGCCAGCAGTCCCCGGACAGGGCGGTACGAGCAGTACTTC.

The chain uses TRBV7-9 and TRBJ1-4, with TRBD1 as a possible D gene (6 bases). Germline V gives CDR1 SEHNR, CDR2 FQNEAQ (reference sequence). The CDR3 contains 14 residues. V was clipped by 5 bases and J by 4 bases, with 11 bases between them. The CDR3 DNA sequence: TGTGCCAGCAGCCCAGGGGCCGGTAATGAAAAACTGTTTTTT. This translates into CASSPGAGNEKLFF.

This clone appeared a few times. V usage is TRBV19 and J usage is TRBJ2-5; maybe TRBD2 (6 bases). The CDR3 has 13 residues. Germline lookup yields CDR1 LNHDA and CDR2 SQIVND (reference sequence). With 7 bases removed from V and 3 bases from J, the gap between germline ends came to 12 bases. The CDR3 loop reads CASTSGGKETQYF. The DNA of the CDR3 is TGTGCCAGTACCTCTGGGGGGAAAGAGACCCAGTACTTC.

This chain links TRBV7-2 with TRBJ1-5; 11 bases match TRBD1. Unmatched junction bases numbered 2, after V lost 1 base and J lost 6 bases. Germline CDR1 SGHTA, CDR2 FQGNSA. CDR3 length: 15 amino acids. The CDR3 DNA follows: TGTGCCAGCAGCTTAGGTGGGACAGGGGGTCAGCCCCAGCATTTT. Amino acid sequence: CASSLGGTGGQPQHF.

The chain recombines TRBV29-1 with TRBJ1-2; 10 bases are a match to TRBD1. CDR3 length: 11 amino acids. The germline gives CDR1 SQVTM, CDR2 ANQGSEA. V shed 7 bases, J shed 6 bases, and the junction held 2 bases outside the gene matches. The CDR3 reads CSGGTGDGYTF. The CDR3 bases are TGCAGCGGCGGGACAGGGGATGGCTACACCTTC.

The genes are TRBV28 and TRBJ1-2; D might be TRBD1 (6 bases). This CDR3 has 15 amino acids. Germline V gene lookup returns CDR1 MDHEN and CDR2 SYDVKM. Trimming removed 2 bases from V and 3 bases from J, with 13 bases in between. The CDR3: CASSLGGGQDYGYTF. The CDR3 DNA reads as TGTGCCAGCAGTTTAGGAGGGGGTCAGGACTATGGCTACACCTTC.

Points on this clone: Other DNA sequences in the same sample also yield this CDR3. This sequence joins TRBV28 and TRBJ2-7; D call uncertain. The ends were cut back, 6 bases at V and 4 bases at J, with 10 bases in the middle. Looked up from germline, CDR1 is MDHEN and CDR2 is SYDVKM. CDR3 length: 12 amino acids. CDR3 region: CASSPGRYEQYF. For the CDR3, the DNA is TGTGCCAGCAGCCCCGGGCGATACGAGCAGTACTTC. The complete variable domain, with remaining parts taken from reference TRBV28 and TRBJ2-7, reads DVKVTQSSRYLVKRTGEKVFLECVQDMDHENMFWYRQDPGLGLRLIYFSYDVKMKEKGDIPEGYSVSREKKERFSLILESASTNQTSMYLCASSPGRYEQYFGPGTRLTVT.

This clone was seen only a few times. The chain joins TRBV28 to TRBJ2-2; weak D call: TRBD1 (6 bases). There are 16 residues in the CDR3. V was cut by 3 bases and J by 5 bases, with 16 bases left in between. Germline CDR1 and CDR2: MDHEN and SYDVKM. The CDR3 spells CASSFGAGDGTGELFF. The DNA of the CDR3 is TGTGCCAGCAGTTTTGGGGCAGGGGATGGGACCGGGGAGCTGTTTTTT.

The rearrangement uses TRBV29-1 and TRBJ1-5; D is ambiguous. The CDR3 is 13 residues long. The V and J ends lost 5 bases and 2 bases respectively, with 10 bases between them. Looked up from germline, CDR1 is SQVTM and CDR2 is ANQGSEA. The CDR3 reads CSVQIGRNQPQHF. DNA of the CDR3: TGCAGCGTTCAGATAGGCCGCAATCAGCCCCAGCATTTT.

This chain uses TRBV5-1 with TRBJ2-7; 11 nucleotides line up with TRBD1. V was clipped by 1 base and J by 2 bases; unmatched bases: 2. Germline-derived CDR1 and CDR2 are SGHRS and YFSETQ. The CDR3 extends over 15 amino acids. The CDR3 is CASSLTGQGAYEQYF. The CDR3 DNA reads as TGCGCCAGCAGCTTGACGGGACAGGGGGCCTACGAGCAGTACTTC.

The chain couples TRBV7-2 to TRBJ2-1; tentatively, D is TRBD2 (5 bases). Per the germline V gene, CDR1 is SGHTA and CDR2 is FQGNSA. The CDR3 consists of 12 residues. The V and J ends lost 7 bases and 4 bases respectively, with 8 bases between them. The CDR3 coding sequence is TGTGCCAGCACTCCGGGGTACAATGAGCAGTTCTTC. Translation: CASTPGYNEQFF.

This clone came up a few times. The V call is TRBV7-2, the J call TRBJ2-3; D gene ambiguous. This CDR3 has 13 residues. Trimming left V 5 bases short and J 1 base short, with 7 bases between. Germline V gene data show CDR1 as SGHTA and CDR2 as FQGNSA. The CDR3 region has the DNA TGTGCCAGCAGCCACCCCCGCACAGATACGCAGTATTTT. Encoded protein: CASSHPRTDTQYF. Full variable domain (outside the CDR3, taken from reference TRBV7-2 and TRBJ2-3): GAGVSQSPSNKVTEKGKDVELRCDPISGHTALYWYRQSLGQGLEFLIYFQGNSAPDKSGLPSDRFSAERTGGSVSTLTIQRTQQEDSAVYLCASSHPRTDTQYFGPGTRLTVL.

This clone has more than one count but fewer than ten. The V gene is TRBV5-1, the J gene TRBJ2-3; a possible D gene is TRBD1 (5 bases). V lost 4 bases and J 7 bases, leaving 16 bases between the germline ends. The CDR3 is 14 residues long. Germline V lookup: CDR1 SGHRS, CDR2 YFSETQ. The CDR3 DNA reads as TGCGCCAGCAGCCTGACAGACCCGACGAATACGCAGTATTTT. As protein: CASSLTDPTNTQYF.

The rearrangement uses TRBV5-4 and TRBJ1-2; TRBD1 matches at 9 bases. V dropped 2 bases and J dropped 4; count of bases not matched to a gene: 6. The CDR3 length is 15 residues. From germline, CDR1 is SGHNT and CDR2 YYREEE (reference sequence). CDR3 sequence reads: CASSLPGQGSYGYTF. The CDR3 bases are TGTGCCAGCAGCTTACCGGGACAGGGATCCTATGGCTACACCTTC.

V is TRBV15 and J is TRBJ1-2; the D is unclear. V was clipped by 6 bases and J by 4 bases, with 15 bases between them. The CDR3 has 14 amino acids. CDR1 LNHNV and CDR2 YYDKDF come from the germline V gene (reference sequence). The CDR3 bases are TGTGCCACCAGAGGGAGAGGGTCCGGCTATGGCTACACCTTC. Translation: CATRGRGSGYGYTF.

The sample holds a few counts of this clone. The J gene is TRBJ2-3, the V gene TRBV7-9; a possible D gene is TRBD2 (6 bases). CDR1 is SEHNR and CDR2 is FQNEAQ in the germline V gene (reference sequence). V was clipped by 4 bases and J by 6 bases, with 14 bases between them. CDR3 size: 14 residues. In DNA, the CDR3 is TGTGCCAGCAGCTCGGGACTGGGGATGGATACGCAGTATTTT. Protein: CASSSGLGMDTQYF. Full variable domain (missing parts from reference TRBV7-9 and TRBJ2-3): DTGVSQNPRHKITKRGQNVTFRCDPISEHNRLYWYRQTLGQGPEFLTYFQNEAQLEKSRLLSDRFSAERPKGSFSTLEIQRTEQGDSAMYLCASSSGLGMDTQYFGPGTRLTVL.